Shown below are 15 T cell receptor beta chains from a single sample sequenced in a study of long-term antiretroviral therapy in people with HIV. Survey level was the resolution at which the v3.0 immunoSEQ assay ran. The table came from immunoSEQ multiplex PCR; TCRdb's copy has only in-frame clones and leaves some out. Among some 19,000 clones, around 80% were seen once, and the ten largest hold 6.5% to 7.5%. The input for sequencing was unsorted PBMCs, taken 2.2 years after starting antiretroviral therapy. The receptors were gathered from a man in his fifties with HIV.

The chain has TRBV7-2 and TRBJ2-1; TRBD2 agrees at 8 bases. V lost 6 bases, J lost 7 bases, and 8 bases stayed unmatched. This CDR3 has 14 amino acids. Per the germline V gene, CDR1 is SGHTA and CDR2 is FQGNSA. The CDR3 sequence: CASRHRGGENEQFF. In DNA, the CDR3 is TGTGCCAGCAGACACCGGGGGGGGGAGAATGAGCAGTTCTTC.

V and J are TRBV12-5 and TRBJ1-1, with TRBD1 identical over 7 bases. V lost 5 bases and J lost 2; bases outside the gene matches: 5. This CDR3 is 14 amino acids long. CDR1 LGHNT and CDR2 FRNRAP come from the germline V gene. The CDR3 protein is CASGLGTVNTEAFF. As DNA, the CDR3 is TGTGCTAGTGGTCTAGGGACAGTAAACACTGAAGCTTTCTTT.

This clone was seen once. The rearrangement joins TRBV27 to TRBJ2-7; TRBD2 aligns across 9 bases. Germline V CDR1 and CDR2: MNHEY, SMNVEV (reference sequence). With 11 bases clipped from V and 1 base from J, the junction kept 12 bases outside the gene matches. CDR3 length: 15 amino acids. The CDR3 sequence is CAYRTSAPSSYEQYF. The DNA for the CDR3 is TGTGCCTACAGGACTAGCGCACCCAGTTCCTACGAGCAGTACTTC.

V gene TRBV18 combines with J gene TRBJ1-1; D is unresolved. CDR1 is KGHSH and CDR2 is LQKENI in the germline V gene. The CDR3 runs 15 residues. Trimming cost V 2 bases and J 5 bases, with 15 bases left between them. The CDR3 DNA reads as TGTGCCAGCTCACCAACGGTTTTTTCGGGGACTGAAGCTTTCTTT. It encodes CASSPTVFSGTEAFF. Complete variable domain (other parts from reference TRBV18 and TRBJ1-1): NAGVMQNPRHLVRRRGQEARLRCSPMKGHSHVYWYRQLPEEGLKFMVYLQKENIIDESGMPKERFSAEFPKEGPSILRIQQVVRGDSAAYFCASSPTVFSGTEAFFGQGTRLTVV.

This chain uses TRBV7-2 with TRBJ2-7; D is uncertain. The CDR3 totals 13 residues. CDR1 and CDR2 from the germline V gene are SGHTA and FQGNSA. V gave up 5 bases and J gave up 0 bases, with 8 bases separating them. The CDR3 DNA is TGTGCCAGCAGCCTCCGCTACTCCTACGAGCAGTACTTC. This gives the protein CASSLRYSYEQYF.

Only a few counts were recorded for this clone. V usage is TRBV11-2 and J usage is TRBJ2-7; 7 bases align to TRBD1. Germline V CDR1 and CDR2: SGHAT, FQNNGV. The CDR3 is 14 amino acids. Losses at the gene ends were 0 bases for V and 5 bases for J; bases not matched to a gene: 4. The CDR3 loop reads CASSLETGPDEQYF. The CDR3 nucleotides are TGTGCCAGCAGCTTAGAGACAGGGCCCGACGAGCAGTACTTC.

V and J are TRBV19 and TRBJ2-7, with 7 nucleotides matching TRBD1. Germline V lookup: CDR1 LNHDA, CDR2 SQIVND (reference sequence). The CDR3 totals 14 residues. V trimming: 3 bases; J trimming: 4 bases; junction bases outside the gene matches: 6. The CDR3, as DNA: TGTGCCAGTAGTATGGGGACAGCCACATACGAGCAGTACTTC. It encodes CASSMGTATYEQYF.

CDR3 amino acids: CATKAAADHQPQHF. The CDR3 nucleotides read TGTGCCACCAAAGCGGCGGCAGACCATCAGCCCCAGCATTTT. The chain has TRBV19 and TRBJ1-5; D call uncertain. The CDR3 is 14 residues long. Trimming cost V 10 bases and J 5 bases, with 18 bases left between them. The V gene's germline CDR1 is LNHDA and CDR2 SQIVND (reference sequence). Drawing the rest from reference TRBV19 and TRBJ1-5, the complete variable domain is DGGITQSPKYLFRKEGQNVTLSCEQNLNHDAMYWYRQDPGQGLRLIYYSQIVNDFQKGDIAEGYSVSREKKESFPLTVTSAQKNPTAFYLCATKAAADHQPQHFGDGTRLSIL.

This rearrangement joins TRBV5-4 to TRBJ2-7, with 7 bases aligning to TRBD1. CDR1 is SGHNT and CDR2 is YYREEE in the germline V gene (reference sequence). This CDR3 has 13 amino acids. With V trimmed by 2 bases and J by 3 bases, 2 bases remained unmatched. CDR3: CASSFRGIYEQYF. CDR3 nucleotides: TGTGCCAGCAGCTTCAGGGGGATCTACGAGCAGTACTTC.

The V gene is TRBV11-3, the J gene TRBJ2-2; a weak D match, TRBD2 (6 bases). The CDR3 is 16 amino acids. Germline CDR1 SGHNT, CDR2 YENEEA. Trimming pared 3 bases from V and 4 bases from J, leaving 15 bases between. The CDR3 region is CASSFGGARSTGELFF. In DNA form, the CDR3 reads TGTGCCAGCAGCTTTGGCGGGGCGCGGAGCACCGGGGAGCTGTTTTTT. Supplemented by reference TRBV11-3 and TRBJ2-2, the full variable domain reads EAGVVQSPRYKIIEKKQPVAFWCNPISGHNTLYWYLQNLGQGPELLIRYENEEAVDDSQLPKDRFSAERLKGVDSTLKIQPAELGDSAVYLCASSFGGARSTGELFFGEGSRLTVL.

The CDR3 spells CASSPRDNYEQYF. In DNA, the CDR3 is TGTGCCAGCAGCCCCAGGGATAATTACGAGCAGTACTTC. This chain uses TRBV7-6 with TRBJ2-7; maybe TRBD1 (5 bases). This CDR3 is built from 13 residues. Germline V lookup: CDR1 SGHVS, CDR2 FNYEAQ. V was clipped by 5 bases and J by 4 bases, with 12 bases between them.

V is TRBV28 and J is TRBJ1-6, with D tentatively TRBD1 (5 bases). The CDR3 has 20 residues. Trimming stripped 6 bases from V and 8 bases from J, with 32 bases between. CDR1 and CDR2 from the germline V gene are MDHEN and SYDVKM. The CDR3 region is CASSPFFVEPGDGRDSPLHF. The CDR3 coding sequence is TGTGCCAGCAGCCCCTTTTTCGTCGAACCTGGGGACGGCCGGGATTCACCCCTCCACTTT.

The rearrangement uses TRBV5-1 and TRBJ1-3; D not resolved. The CDR3 runs to 13 residues. Germline loops: CDR1 SGHRS, CDR2 YFSETQ. Trimming pared 6 bases from V and 0 bases from J, leaving 7 bases between. In nucleotides, the CDR3 is TGCGCCAGCACGGCCTCCTCTGGAAACACCATATATTTT. Its translation is CASTASSGNTIYF.

The chain combines TRBV7-9 with TRBJ2-5; a weak D match, TRBD2 (5 bases). The germline V gene has CDR1 SEHNR and CDR2 FQNEAQ (reference sequence). This CDR3 is built from 13 residues. Trimming took off 11 bases at V and 4 bases at J, with 17 bases between the two ends. CDR3 in DNA: TGTGCCGCCAGAGAGGGCGCGTCAGAGACCCAGTACTTC. Translated: CAAREGASETQYF. Full variable domain (remainder filled in from reference TRBV7-9 and TRBJ2-5): DTGVSQNPRHKITKRGQNVTFRCDPISEHNRLYWYRQTLGQGPEFLTYFQNEAQLEKSRLLSDRFSAERPKGSFSTLEIQRTEQGDSAMYLCAAREGASETQYFGPGTRLLVL.

J is TRBJ1-5 and V is TRBV28; D gene ambiguous. This CDR3 is 16 amino acids long. V shed 6 bases and J shed 2 bases, with 17 bases lying between them. Germline V gene sequence: CDR1 MDHEN, CDR2 SYDVKM. Here the CDR3 reads CASRSGRLGGNQPQHF. The CDR3, as DNA: TGTGCCAGCAGATCCGGACGGTTAGGAGGCAATCAGCCCCAGCATTTT.